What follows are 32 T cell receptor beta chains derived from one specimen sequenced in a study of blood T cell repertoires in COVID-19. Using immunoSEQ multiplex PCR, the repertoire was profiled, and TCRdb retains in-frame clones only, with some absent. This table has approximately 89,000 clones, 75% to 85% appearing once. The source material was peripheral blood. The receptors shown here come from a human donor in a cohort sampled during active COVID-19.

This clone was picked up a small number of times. In DNA form, the CDR3 reads TGCGCCAGCAGCGCCGACAGGGGTGGCTATGGCTACACCTTC. Translation gives CASSADRGGYGYTF. The gene calls are TRBV5-1 and TRBJ1-2, with TRBD1 identical over 8 bases. The CDR3 loop spans 14 amino acids. Per germline, CDR1 SGHRS and CDR2 YFSETQ. V lost 4 bases and J lost 4; bases outside the gene matches: 6.

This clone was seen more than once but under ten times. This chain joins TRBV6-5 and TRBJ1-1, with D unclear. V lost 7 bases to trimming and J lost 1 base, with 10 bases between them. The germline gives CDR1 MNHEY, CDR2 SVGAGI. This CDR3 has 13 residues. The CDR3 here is CASTQQSNTEAFF. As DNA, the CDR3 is TGTGCCAGCACCCAACAGTCGAACACTGAAGCTTTCTTT.

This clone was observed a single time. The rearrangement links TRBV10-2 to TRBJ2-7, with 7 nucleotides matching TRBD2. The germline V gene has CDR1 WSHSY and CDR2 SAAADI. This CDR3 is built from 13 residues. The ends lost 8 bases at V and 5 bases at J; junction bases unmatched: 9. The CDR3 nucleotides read TGCGCCAGCCTCGACGCGGGAGCCCACGAGCAGTACTTC. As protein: CASLDAGAHEQYF.

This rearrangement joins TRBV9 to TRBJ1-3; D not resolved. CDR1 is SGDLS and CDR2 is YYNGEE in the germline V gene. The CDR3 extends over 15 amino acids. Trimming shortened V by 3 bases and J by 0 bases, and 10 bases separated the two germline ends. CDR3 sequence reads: CASSAQISSGNTIYF. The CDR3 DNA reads TGTGCCAGCAGCGCCCAGATCAGCTCTGGAAACACCATATATTTT.

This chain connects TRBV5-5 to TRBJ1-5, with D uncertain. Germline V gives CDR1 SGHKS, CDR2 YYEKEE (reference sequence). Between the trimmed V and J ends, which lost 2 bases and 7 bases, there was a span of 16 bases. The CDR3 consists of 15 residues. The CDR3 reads CASSLLGLAGQPQHF. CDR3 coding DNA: TGTGCCAGCAGCTTATTAGGCCTGGCCGGGCAGCCCCAGCATTTT.

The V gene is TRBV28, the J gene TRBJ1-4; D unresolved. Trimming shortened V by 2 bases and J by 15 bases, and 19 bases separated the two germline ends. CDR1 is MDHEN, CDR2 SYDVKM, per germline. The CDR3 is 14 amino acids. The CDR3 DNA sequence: TGTGCCAGCAGTTTAATCCCTTATAAGCCCCCGTTGTTTTTT. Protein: CASSLIPYKPPLFF. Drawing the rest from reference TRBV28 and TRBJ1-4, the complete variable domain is DVKVTQSSRYLVKRTGEKVFLECVQDMDHENMFWYRQDPGLGLRLIYFSYDVKMKEKGDIPEGYSVSREKKERFSLILESASTNQTSMYLCASSLIPYKPPLFFGSGTQLSVL.

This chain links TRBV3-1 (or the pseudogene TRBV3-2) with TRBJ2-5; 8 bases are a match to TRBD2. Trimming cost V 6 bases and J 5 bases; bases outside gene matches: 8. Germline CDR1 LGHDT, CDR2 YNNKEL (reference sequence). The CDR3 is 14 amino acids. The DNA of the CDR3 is TGTGCCAGCAGACCGCTCAGCGGGAGTGAGACCCAGTACTTC. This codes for CASRPLSGSETQYF.

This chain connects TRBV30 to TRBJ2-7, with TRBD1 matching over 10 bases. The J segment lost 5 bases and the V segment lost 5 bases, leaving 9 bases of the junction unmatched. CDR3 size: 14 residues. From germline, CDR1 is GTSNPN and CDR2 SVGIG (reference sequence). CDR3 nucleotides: TGTGCCTGGGAACATGGACAGGGGGGACACGAGCAGTACTTC. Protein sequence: CAWEHGQGGHEQYF.

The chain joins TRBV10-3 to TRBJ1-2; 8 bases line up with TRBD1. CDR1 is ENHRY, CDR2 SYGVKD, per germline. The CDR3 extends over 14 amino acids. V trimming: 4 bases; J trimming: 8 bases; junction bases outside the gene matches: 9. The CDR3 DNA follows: TGTGCCATCAGTGGGACAGGGTTCGGACTGGGCTACACCTTC. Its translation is CAISGTGFGLGYTF.

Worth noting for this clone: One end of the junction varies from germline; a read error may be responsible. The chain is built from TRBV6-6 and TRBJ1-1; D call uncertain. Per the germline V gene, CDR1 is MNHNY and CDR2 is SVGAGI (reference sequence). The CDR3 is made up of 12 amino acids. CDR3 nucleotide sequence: TGTGCCAGCAGTTACTCGAGATTAACTACCCGTTTT. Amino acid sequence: CASSYSRLTTRF.

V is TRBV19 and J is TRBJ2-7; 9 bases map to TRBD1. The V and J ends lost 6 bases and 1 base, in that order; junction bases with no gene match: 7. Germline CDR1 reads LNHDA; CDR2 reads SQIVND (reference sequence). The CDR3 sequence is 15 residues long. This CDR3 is CASSPRGQGSYEQYF. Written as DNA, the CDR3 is TGTGCCAGTAGCCCTAGGGGACAGGGTTCCTACGAGCAGTACTTC.

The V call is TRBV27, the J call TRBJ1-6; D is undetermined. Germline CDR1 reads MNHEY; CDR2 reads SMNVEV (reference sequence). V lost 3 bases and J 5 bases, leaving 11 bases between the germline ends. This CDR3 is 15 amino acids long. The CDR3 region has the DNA TGTGCCAGCAGTTTTTCAGGCGCTAATAATTCACCCCTCCACTTT. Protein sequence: CASSFSGANNSPLHF.

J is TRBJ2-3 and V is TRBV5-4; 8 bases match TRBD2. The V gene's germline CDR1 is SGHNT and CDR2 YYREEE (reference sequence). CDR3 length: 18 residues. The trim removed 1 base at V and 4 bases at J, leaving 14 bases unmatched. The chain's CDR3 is CASSLPSSGTMEADTQYF. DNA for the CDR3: TGTGCCAGCAGCTTGCCGAGTAGCGGGACCATGGAGGCAGATACGCAGTATTTT.

The CDR3 spells CASSPGLAINYEQYF. The CDR3, as DNA: TGTGCCAGCTCACCGGGACTAGCGATAAACTACGAGCAGTACTTC. J is TRBJ2-7 and V is TRBV18, with 10 bases that match TRBD2. Germline V gene sequence: CDR1 KGHSH, CDR2 LQKENI. The ends lost 3 bases at V and 3 bases at J; junction bases unmatched: 5. This CDR3 is 15 amino acids long.

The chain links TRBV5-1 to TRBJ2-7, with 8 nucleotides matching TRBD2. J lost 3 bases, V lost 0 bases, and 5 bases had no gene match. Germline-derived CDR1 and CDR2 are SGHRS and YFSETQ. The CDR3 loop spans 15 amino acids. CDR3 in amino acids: CASSLAPGGFYEQYF. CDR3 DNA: TGCGCCAGCAGCTTGGCACCGGGGGGGTTCTACGAGCAGTACTTC.

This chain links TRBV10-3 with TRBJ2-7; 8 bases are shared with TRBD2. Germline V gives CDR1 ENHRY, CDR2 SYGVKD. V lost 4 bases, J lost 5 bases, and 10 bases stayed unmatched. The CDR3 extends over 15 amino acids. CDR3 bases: TGTGCCATCAGTGGTAGCGGGATGGCCCCCAACGAGCAGTACTTC. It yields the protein CAISGSGMAPNEQYF.

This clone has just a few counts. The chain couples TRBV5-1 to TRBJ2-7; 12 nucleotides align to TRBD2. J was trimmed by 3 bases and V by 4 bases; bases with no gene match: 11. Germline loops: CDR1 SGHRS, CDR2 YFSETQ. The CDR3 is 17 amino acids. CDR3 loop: CASSTGTSGQSRYEQYF. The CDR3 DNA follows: TGCGCCAGCAGCACCGGGACTAGCGGGCAGTCCCGCTACGAGCAGTACTTC.

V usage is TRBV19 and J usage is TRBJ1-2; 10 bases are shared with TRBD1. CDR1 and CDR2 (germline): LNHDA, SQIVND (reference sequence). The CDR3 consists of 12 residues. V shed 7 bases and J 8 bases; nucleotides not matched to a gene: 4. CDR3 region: CASIGQGVGYTF. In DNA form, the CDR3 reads TGTGCCAGTATTGGACAGGGGGTAGGCTACACCTTC.

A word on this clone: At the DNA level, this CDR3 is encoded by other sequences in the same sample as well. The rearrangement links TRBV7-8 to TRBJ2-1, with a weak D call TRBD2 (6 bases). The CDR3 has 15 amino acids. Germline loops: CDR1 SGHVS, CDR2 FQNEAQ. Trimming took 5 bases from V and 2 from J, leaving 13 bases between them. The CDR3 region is CASSPSGGTYNEQFF. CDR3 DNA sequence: TGTGCCAGCAGCCCATCTGGCGGGACCTACAATGAGCAGTTCTTC.

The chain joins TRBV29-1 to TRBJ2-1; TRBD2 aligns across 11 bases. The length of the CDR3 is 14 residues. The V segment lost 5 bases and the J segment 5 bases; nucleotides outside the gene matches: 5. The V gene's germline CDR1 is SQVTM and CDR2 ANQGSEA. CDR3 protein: CSVSRLAGNNEQFF. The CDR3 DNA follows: TGCAGCGTTTCCAGACTAGCGGGGAACAATGAGCAGTTCTTC.

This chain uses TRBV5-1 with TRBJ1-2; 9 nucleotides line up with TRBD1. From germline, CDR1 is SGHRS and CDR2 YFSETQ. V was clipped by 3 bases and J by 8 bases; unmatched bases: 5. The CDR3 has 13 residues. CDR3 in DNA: TGCGCCAGCAGCTCTGGACAGGGGCTAGGCTACACCTTC. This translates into CASSSGQGLGYTF.

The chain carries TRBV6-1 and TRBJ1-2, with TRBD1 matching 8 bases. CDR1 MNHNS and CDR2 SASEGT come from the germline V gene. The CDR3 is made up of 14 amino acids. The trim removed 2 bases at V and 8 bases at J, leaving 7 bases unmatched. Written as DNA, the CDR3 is TGTGCCAGCAGTGAACGTCAGGGGGCGAGCGGCTACACCTTC. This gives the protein CASSERQGASGYTF.

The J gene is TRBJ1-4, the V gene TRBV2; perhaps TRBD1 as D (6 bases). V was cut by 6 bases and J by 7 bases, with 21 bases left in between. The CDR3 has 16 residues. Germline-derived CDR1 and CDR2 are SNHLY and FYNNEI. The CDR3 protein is CASSATGFSGGEKLFF. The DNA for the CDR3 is TGTGCCAGCAGCGCGACAGGTTTTAGTGGTGGTGAAAAACTGTTTTTT.

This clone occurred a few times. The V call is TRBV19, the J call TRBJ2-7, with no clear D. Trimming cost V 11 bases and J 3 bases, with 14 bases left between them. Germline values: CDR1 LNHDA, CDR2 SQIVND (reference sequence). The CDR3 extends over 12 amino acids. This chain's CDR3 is CAHSPPNYEQYF. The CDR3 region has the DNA TGTGCCCATAGTCCCCCTAACTACGAGCAGTACTTC.

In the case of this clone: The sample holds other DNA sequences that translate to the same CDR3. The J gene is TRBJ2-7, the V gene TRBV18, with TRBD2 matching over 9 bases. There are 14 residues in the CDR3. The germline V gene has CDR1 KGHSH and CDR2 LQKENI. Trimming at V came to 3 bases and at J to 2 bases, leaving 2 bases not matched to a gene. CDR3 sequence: CASSPGLATYEQYF. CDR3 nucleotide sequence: TGTGCCAGCTCACCGGGACTAGCTACCTACGAGCAGTACTTC.

This chain's CDR3 is CASSGGVDTIYF. As DNA, the CDR3 is TGTGCCAGCAGTGGAGGGGTGGACACCATATATTTT. The rearrangement joins TRBV12-3 or TRBV12-4 to TRBJ1-3, with TRBD1 as a possible D gene (5 bases). Trimming left V 5 bases short and J 8 bases short, with 10 bases between. The CDR3 contains 12 residues.

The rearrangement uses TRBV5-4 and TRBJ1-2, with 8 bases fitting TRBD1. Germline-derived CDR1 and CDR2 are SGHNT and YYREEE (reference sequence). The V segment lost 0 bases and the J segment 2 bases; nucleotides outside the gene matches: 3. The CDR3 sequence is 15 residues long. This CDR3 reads CASSLETGANYGYTF. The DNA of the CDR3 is TGTGCCAGCAGCTTGGAGACAGGGGCAAACTATGGCTACACCTTC. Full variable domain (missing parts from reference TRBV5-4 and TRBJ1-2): ETGVTQSPTHLIKTRGQQVTLRCSSQSGHNTVSWYQQALGQGPQFIFQYYREEENGRGNFPPRFSGLQFPNYSSELNVNALELDDSALYLCASSLETGANYGYTFGSGTRLTVV.

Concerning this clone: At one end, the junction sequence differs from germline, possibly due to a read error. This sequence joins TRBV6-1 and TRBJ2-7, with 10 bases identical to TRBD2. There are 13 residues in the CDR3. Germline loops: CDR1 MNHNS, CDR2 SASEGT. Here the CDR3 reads CASSESLAGALNF. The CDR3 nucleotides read TGTGCCAGCAGTGAATCTCTAGCGGGAGCATTGAACTTC.

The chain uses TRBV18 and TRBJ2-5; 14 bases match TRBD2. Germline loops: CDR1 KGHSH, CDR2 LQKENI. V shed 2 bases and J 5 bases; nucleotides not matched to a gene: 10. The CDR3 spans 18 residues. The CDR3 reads CASSPTLGTSGSSETQYF. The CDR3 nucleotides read TGTGCCAGCTCACCAACACTCGGGACTAGCGGGAGCAGTGAGACCCAGTACTTC.

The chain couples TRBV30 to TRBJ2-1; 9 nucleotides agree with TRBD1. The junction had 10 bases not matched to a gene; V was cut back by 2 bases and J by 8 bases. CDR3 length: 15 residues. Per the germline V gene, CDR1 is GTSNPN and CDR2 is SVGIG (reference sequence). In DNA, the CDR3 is TGTGCCTGGAGTCCTCGAGGACAGGGGATTCATGAGCAGTTCTTC. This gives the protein CAWSPRGQGIHEQFF.

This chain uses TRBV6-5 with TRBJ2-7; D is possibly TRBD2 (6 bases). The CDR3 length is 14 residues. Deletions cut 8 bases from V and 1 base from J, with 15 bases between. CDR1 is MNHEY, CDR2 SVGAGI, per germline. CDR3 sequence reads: CASSGQGGSYEQYF. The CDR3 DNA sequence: TGTGCCAGCTCGGGGCAGGGAGGTTCCTACGAGCAGTACTTC.

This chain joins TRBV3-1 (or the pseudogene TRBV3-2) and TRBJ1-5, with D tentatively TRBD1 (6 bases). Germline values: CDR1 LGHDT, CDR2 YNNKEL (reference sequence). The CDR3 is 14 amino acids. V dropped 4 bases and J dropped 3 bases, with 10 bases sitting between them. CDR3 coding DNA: TGTGCCAGCAGCCTCAGGGGAATCAATCAGCCCCAGCATTTT. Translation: CASSLRGINQPQHF.